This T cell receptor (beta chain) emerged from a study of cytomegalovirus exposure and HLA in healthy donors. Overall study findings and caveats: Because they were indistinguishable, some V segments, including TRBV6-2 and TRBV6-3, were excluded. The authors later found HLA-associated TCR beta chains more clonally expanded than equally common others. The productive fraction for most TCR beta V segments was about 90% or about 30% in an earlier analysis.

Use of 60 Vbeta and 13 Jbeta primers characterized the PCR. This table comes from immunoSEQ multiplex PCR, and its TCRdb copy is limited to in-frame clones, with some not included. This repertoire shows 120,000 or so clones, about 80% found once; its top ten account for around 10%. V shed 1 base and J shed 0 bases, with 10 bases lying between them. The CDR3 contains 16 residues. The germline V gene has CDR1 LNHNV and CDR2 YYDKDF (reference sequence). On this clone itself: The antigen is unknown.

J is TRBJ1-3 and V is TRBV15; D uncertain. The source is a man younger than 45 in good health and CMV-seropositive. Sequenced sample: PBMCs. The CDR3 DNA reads TGTGCCACCAGCAGAGGAGGATCGAGCTCTGGAAACACCATATATTTT. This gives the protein CATSRGGSSSGNTIYF. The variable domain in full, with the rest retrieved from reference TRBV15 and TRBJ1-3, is DAMVIQNPRYQVTQFGKPVTLSCSQTLNHNVMYWYQQKSSQAPKLLFHYYDKDFNNEADTPDNFQSRRPNTSFCFLDIRSPGLGDTAMYLCATSRGGSSSGNTIYFGEGSWLTVV.